The 4 T cell receptor beta chains in this list originate from one sample, sequenced in a study of shared clonotypes between healthy human individuals. TCRdb keeps only in-frame clones here, not all; method: immunoSEQ multiplex PCR. Found here are about 1 million clones, 65% to 80% of them singletons; the top ten hold about 1.5%. Material for sequencing was memory CD4+ T cells sorted from blood. Subset here: CD45RA-negative fraction. Every receptor here comes from a man between 18 and 29 years old in good health.

The rearrangement links TRBV5-1 to TRBJ2-5; 9 bases match TRBD2. The CDR3 loop spans 16 amino acids. Germline V gives CDR1 SGHRS, CDR2 YFSETQ. With V trimmed by 0 bases and J by 7 bases, 10 bases remained unmatched. The CDR3 bases are TGCGCCAGCAGCTTGGCCCCGAGCGGGGGGCGCGGGACCCAGTACTTC. It yields the protein CASSLAPSGGRGTQYF.

This chain connects TRBV14 to TRBJ1-1, with unresolved D. This CDR3 has 13 amino acids. V lost 0 bases to trimming and J lost 7 bases, with 9 bases between them. The germline CDR1 and CDR2 sequences are SGHDN and FVKESK. The CDR3 spells CASSQDLRIEAFF. CDR3 DNA sequence: TGTGCCAGCAGCCAAGATTTGAGGATTGAAGCTTTCTTT. Using reference TRBV14 and TRBJ1-1 for the parts outside the CDR3, the full variable domain is EAGVTQFPSHSVIEKGQTVTLRCDPISGHDNLYWYRRVMGKEIKFLLHFVKESKQDESGMPNNRFLAERTGGTYSTLKVQPAELEDSGVYFCASSQDLRIEAFFGQGTRLTVV.

The genes are TRBV5-6 and TRBJ2-5; TRBD1 might be the D (6 bases). Trimming shortened V by 4 bases and J by 2 bases, and 18 bases separated the two germline ends. Germline values: CDR1 SGHDT, CDR2 YYEEEE. The CDR3 loop spans 16 amino acids. CDR3 nucleotides: TGTGCCAGCAGCAAATTTGTAAGGACAGAGCAAGAGACCCAGTACTTC. Amino acid sequence: CASSKFVRTEQETQYF.

The chain couples TRBV5-8 to TRBJ1-6; 9 bases match TRBD1. This CDR3 spans 14 amino acids. Trimming at V came to 2 bases and at J to 11 bases, leaving 5 bases not matched to a gene. From germline, CDR1 is SGHTS and CDR2 YDEGEE. CDR3: CASSLGTGSTPLHF. In DNA, the CDR3 is TGTGCCAGCAGCTTAGGGACAGGGTCAACACCCCTCCACTTT.